The 29 T cell receptor beta chains below come from one sample, sequenced in a study of cytomegalovirus exposure and HLA in healthy donors. Both 60 Vbeta primers and 13 Jbeta primers went into the PCR. Method: immunoSEQ multiplex PCR; TCRdb's copy keeps in-frame clones and lacks some. This table has some 130,000 clones, roughly 77% appearing once. Sequencing was carried out using PBMCs. These receptors were collected from a man aged 25 to 40 in good health.

This chain joins TRBV28 and TRBJ2-7; 9 bases line up with TRBD2. The germline gives CDR1 MDHEN, CDR2 SYDVKM. The junction had 8 bases not matched to a gene; V was cut back by 2 bases and J by 3 bases. The CDR3 is made up of 16 amino acids. CDR3 in amino acids: CASSLRSGSLYYEQYF. The CDR3, as DNA: TGTGCCAGCAGTTTACGTAGCGGGAGCTTATACTACGAGCAGTACTTC. The full variable domain, completed using reference TRBV28 and TRBJ2-7, is DVKVTQSSRYLVKRTGEKVFLECVQDMDHENMFWYRQDPGLGLRLIYFSYDVKMKEKGDIPEGYSVSREKKERFSLILESASTNQTSMYLCASSLRSGSLYYEQYFGPGTRLTVT.

The genes are TRBV9 and TRBJ2-7; 7 bases map to TRBD2. V lost 3 bases, J lost 4 bases, and 7 bases stayed unmatched. The CDR3 is made up of 14 amino acids. Germline assignment: CDR1 SGDLS and CDR2 YYNGEE. CDR3: CASSASGEAYEQYF. Written as DNA, the CDR3 is TGTGCCAGCAGCGCTAGCGGAGAGGCGTACGAGCAGTACTTC.

This clone was detected only a few times. The chain is built from TRBV4-3 and TRBJ2-3; 9 bases line up with TRBD2. This CDR3 comprises 19 residues. Losses at the gene ends were 0 bases for V and 0 bases for J; bases not matched to a gene: 10. Germline CDR1 and CDR2: LGHNA and YSLEER. This CDR3 reads CASSQESLLLAGSTDTQYF. The CDR3 DNA sequence: TGCGCCAGCAGCCAAGAGTCACTTTTACTAGCGGGTAGCACAGATACGCAGTATTTT.

The V gene is TRBV7-9, the J gene TRBJ2-2; 7 bases are shared with TRBD1. The junction had 14 bases not matched to a gene; V was cut back by 5 bases and J by 5 bases. The germline V gene has CDR1 SEHNR and CDR2 FQNEAQ (reference sequence). The CDR3 has 17 residues. CDR3 bases: TGTGCCAGCAGCCCACCCCGACAGGGAGTATGGACCGGGGAGCTGTTTTTT. It yields the protein CASSPPRQGVWTGELFF.

This clone was seen once. The rearrangement joins TRBV18 to TRBJ2-7; 8 bases line up with TRBD1. Germline CDR1 is KGHSH and CDR2 is LQKENI. This CDR3 is built from 19 residues. Unmatched junction bases numbered 24, after V lost 6 bases and J lost 5 bases. CDR3 protein: CASSPRQGSDPTGTNEQYF. CDR3 bases: TGTGCCAGCTCGCCGCGACAGGGGTCGGACCCTACTGGGACGAACGAGCAGTACTTC.

The chain couples TRBV27 to TRBJ2-1; 9 bases line up with TRBD2. The CDR3 totals 17 residues. The V gene's germline CDR1 is MNHEY and CDR2 SMNVEV (reference sequence). V dropped 5 bases and J dropped 4; count of bases not matched to a gene: 12. The CDR3 DNA reads as TGTGCCAGCAGTCCGGCCCGCACTAGCGGGCTATACAATGAGCAGTTCTTC. It yields the protein CASSPARTSGLYNEQFF.

This chain connects TRBV7-2 to TRBJ2-1, with a weak D call TRBD2 (6 bases). The ends were cut back, 3 bases at V and 6 bases at J, with 15 bases in the middle. The CDR3 consists of 15 residues. Germline lookup yields CDR1 SGHTA and CDR2 FQGNSA. CDR3 residues: CASSLDPGTRNEQFF. CDR3 nucleotide sequence: TGTGCCAGCAGCTTGGATCCCGGGACTCGCAATGAGCAGTTCTTC.

The chain joins TRBV6-5 to TRBJ1-2, with D possibly matching TRBD1 (6 bases). V dropped 5 bases and J dropped 4 bases, with 14 bases sitting between them. CDR1 MNHEY and CDR2 SVGAGI come from the germline V gene. The CDR3 consists of 14 residues. In DNA, the CDR3 is TGTGCCAGCAGTCCCCCCGGGGGGCTCTATGGCTACACCTTC. It encodes CASSPPGGLYGYTF.

This rearrangement joins TRBV11-3 to TRBJ2-7; 9 nucleotides align to TRBD2. Trimming cost V 1 base and J 3 bases; bases outside gene matches: 7. The CDR3 length is 16 residues. Germline CDR1 and CDR2: SGHNT and YENEEA. The DNA of the CDR3 is TGTGCCAGCAGCTTAGGACGAAGTAGCGGGAGCTACGAGCAGTACTTC. Translating it yields CASSLGRSSGSYEQYF.

The V gene is TRBV30, the J gene TRBJ1-5; D unresolved. Per germline, CDR1 GTSNPN and CDR2 SVGIG (reference sequence). Trimming took off 0 bases at V and 4 bases at J, with 7 bases between the two ends. This CDR3 comprises 13 residues. CDR3 nucleotides: TGTGCCTGGAGTGTACGGGAGAATCAGCCCCAGCATTTT. This sequence encodes CAWSVRENQPQHF.

This rearrangement joins TRBV30 to TRBJ1-4, with D tentatively TRBD1 (6 bases). Deletions cut 4 bases from V and 0 bases from J, with 9 bases between. Per germline, CDR1 GTSNPN and CDR2 SVGIG (reference sequence). The CDR3 extends over 14 amino acids. Here the CDR3 DNA reads TGTGCCTGGACAGGGGCTGCAACTAATGAAAAACTGTTTTTT. Translating gives CAWTGAATNEKLFF. Full variable domain (outside the CDR3, taken from reference TRBV30 and TRBJ1-4): SQTIHQWPATLVQPVGSPLSLECTVEGTSNPNLYWYRQAAGRGLQLLFYSVGIGQISSEVPQNLSASRPQDRQFILSSKKLLLSDSGFYLCAWTGAATNEKLFFGSGTQLSVL.

V is TRBV18 and J is TRBJ2-7; no firm D call. Germline CDR1 reads KGHSH; CDR2 reads LQKENI. V lost 0 bases, J lost 7 bases, and 7 bases lay in between. This CDR3 has 12 amino acids. The CDR3 loop is CASSPPAGEQYF. CDR3 nucleotide sequence: TGTGCCAGCTCACCACCGGCCGGGGAGCAGTACTTC.

The chain has TRBV6-5 and TRBJ2-1; possible D gene TRBD1, 6 bases. V lost 1 base, J lost 10 bases, and 11 bases lay in between. Per the germline V gene, CDR1 is MNHEY and CDR2 is SVGAGI. CDR3 length: 13 amino acids. The CDR3 DNA is TGTGCCAGCAGTTACTATCGCGACAGGGAGCAGTTCTTC. Its translation is CASSYYRDREQFF.

The chain recombines TRBV7-9 with TRBJ2-7, with D possibly TRBD2 on 6 matching bases. V was trimmed by 6 bases and J by 3 bases, leaving 9 bases between them. This CDR3 is 12 amino acids long. Germline values: CDR1 SEHNR, CDR2 FQNEAQ (reference sequence). The CDR3 is CASSWDFYEQYF. CDR3 nucleotide sequence: TGTGCCAGCAGTTGGGACTTCTACGAGCAGTACTTC. The whole variable domain, remainder taken from reference TRBV7-9 and TRBJ2-7, is DTGVSQNPRHKITKRGQNVTFRCDPISEHNRLYWYRQTLGQGPEFLTYFQNEAQLEKSRLLSDRFSAERPKGSFSTLEIQRTEQGDSAMYLCASSWDFYEQYFGPGTRLTVT.

This sequence joins TRBV7-2 and TRBJ2-7; TRBD2 aligns across 12 bases. Germline-derived CDR1 and CDR2 are SGHTA and FQGNSA. The CDR3 totals 17 residues. The junction had 8 bases not matched to a gene; V was cut back by 4 bases and J by 1 base. The CDR3 is CASSYRLAGEESYEQYF. DNA for the CDR3: TGTGCCAGCAGCTACCGACTAGCGGGGGAAGAATCCTACGAGCAGTACTTC.

The rearrangement joins TRBV6-5 to TRBJ2-1; possible D gene TRBD2, 6 bases. The length of the CDR3 is 15 residues. V was clipped by 6 bases and J by 6 bases, with 18 bases between them. Germline V gene sequence: CDR1 MNHEY, CDR2 SVGAGI. The CDR3 region is CASRGESRDSNEQFF. Written as DNA, the CDR3 is TGTGCCAGCAGAGGAGAAAGCCGGGACTCCAATGAGCAGTTCTTC.

The V gene is TRBV7-2, the J gene TRBJ2-7; 7 bases map to TRBD1. Germline values: CDR1 SGHTA, CDR2 FQGNSA. V was pared by 9 bases and J by 5 bases, with 10 bases of the junction left unmatched. The CDR3 contains 13 residues. CDR3: CASQGVPSHEQYF. CDR3 DNA sequence: TGTGCCAGTCAGGGGGTACCTAGTCACGAGCAGTACTTC.

This chain joins TRBV19 and TRBJ1-1, with 10 bases matching TRBD1. The CDR3 totals 15 residues. J gave up 4 bases and V 7 bases, and 9 bases lay outside the gene matches. Germline V gene data show CDR1 as LNHDA and CDR2 as SQIVND (reference sequence). CDR3 sequence: CASTLSTGGFTEAFF. The DNA for the CDR3 is TGTGCCAGTACGCTGTCGACAGGGGGCTTCACTGAAGCTTTCTTT.

J is TRBJ2-7 and V is TRBV19; 10 nucleotides agree with TRBD2. Germline-derived CDR1 and CDR2 are LNHDA and SQIVND (reference sequence). The CDR3 consists of 20 residues. J was trimmed by 4 bases and V by 6 bases; bases with no gene match: 24. CDR3 nucleotides: TGTGCCAGTAGGGGAGCTAGCGGGGGCCCTTCTAACAACGGCCCTTACGAGCAGTACTTC. Its protein product is CASRGASGGPSNNGPYEQYF.

This clone was observed a handful of times. The rearrangement links TRBV25-1 to TRBJ2-7, with TRBD2 identical over 8 bases. Germline V CDR1 and CDR2: MGHDK, SYGVNS. The CDR3 spans 16 residues. The J segment lost 0 bases and the V segment lost 5 bases, leaving 9 bases of the junction unmatched. The CDR3 region has the DNA TGTGCCAGCAGTCCCCGGGGGGGCCTAAACTCCTACGAGCAGTACTTC. Translation: CASSPRGGLNSYEQYF.

The gene calls are TRBV6-1 and TRBJ2-7, with 11 bases fitting TRBD2. V was clipped by 3 bases and J by 1 base; unmatched bases: 8. CDR3 length: 17 residues. The germline CDR1 and CDR2 sequences are MNHNS and SASEGT. CDR3 protein: CASSDDVAGGPSYEQYF. The CDR3, as DNA: TGTGCCAGCAGTGATGACGTAGCGGGAGGGCCTTCCTACGAGCAGTACTTC.

This clone showed up just once. J is TRBJ2-3 and V is TRBV15; 10 bases align to TRBD2. Germline V gives CDR1 LNHNV, CDR2 YYDKDF (reference sequence). The CDR3 runs to 14 residues. Trimming removed 5 bases from V and 6 bases from J; junction bases left unmatched: 5. CDR3 DNA: TGTGCCACCAGCGTCGGACTAGCGGATGATACGCAGTATTTT. This sequence encodes CATSVGLADDTQYF.

Of note for this clone: Sequence at one end of the junction differs from germline and may be a read error. The J gene is TRBJ2-3, the V gene TRBV7-9; TRBD2 might be the D (6 bases). CDR1 is SEHNR, CDR2 FQNEAQ, per germline (reference sequence). There are 14 residues in the CDR3. CDR3 sequence (DNA): TGTTCCAGCACCCCGGGGACTTACGCAGATACGCAGTATTTT. Translated: CSSTPGTYADTQYF. The full variable domain, rest sourced from reference TRBV7-9 and TRBJ2-3, is DTGVSQNPRHKITKRGQNVTFRCDPISEHNRLYWYRQTLGQGPEFLTYFQNEAQLEKSRLLSDRFSAERPKGSFSTLEIQRTEQGDSAMYLCSSTPGTYADTQYFGPGTRLTVL.

The genes are TRBV4-2 and TRBJ2-5, with 9 bases fitting TRBD2. The tail of the sequence fits TRBJ2-7 better, so the J call may be wrong. CDR3 length: 15 amino acids. The germline V gene encodes CDR1 LGHNA and CDR2 YNFKEQ. The CDR3 region has the DNA TGTGCCAGCAGCCAGATAGCGGGAGTCACCTACGAGCAGTACTTC. It translates to CASSQIAGVTYEQYF.

This rearrangement joins TRBV27 to TRBJ1-2, with D tentatively TRBD1 (6 bases). Germline-derived CDR1 and CDR2 are MNHEY and SMNVEV (reference sequence). The CDR3 runs 15 residues. V was cut by 2 bases and J by 7 bases, with 17 bases left in between. The CDR3 DNA reads TGTGCCAGCAGTTTAAGGGCAGGGGCCCCTTTTGGCTACACCTTC. Encoded protein: CASSLRAGAPFGYTF.

Concerning this clone: At one boundary the junction diverges from the germline segment, which might be a read error. This chain connects TRBV7-9 to TRBJ2-5, with 8 bases that match TRBD1. This CDR3 region has 15 residues. Germline V gene data show CDR1 as SEHNR and CDR2 as FQNEAQ (reference sequence). The CDR3 is CSSSTWTGNVETQYF. The CDR3 nucleotides read TGTTCCAGCAGCACTTGGACAGGGAACGTCGAGACCCAGTACTTC.

There are a few counts of this clone. The V gene is TRBV27, the J gene TRBJ2-7; D is uncertain. The V gene's germline CDR1 is MNHEY and CDR2 SMNVEV (reference sequence). The V end lost 10 bases, the J end lost 0 bases, and 16 bases lay between the germline ends. This CDR3 region has 14 residues. The CDR3 nucleotides are TGTGCCACCGCAGAGGAAGGTAGCTCCTACGAGCAGTACTTC. It encodes CATAEEGSSYEQYF.

J is TRBJ2-7 and V is TRBV7-9; 7 nucleotides line up with TRBD1. The CDR3 contains 14 residues. Trimming cost V 5 bases and J 6 bases; bases outside gene matches: 10. CDR1 is SEHNR and CDR2 is FQNEAQ in the germline V gene (reference sequence). CDR3 DNA sequence: TGTGCCAGCAGCCCCACAGGGGCCGCCGCCGAGCAGTACTTC. It specifies CASSPTGAAAEQYF.

The V call is TRBV30, the J call TRBJ2-1, with D maybe TRBD1 (5 bases). This CDR3 has 12 residues. Germline values: CDR1 GTSNPN, CDR2 SVGIG (reference sequence). V lost 4 bases and J lost 6, with 10 bases in between. CDR3 protein: CAWTGFGNEQFF. CDR3 bases: TGTGCCTGGACAGGGTTCGGCAATGAGCAGTTCTTC. The full variable domain, with the rest looked up from reference TRBV30 and TRBJ2-1, is SQTIHQWPATLVQPVGSPLSLECTVEGTSNPNLYWYRQAAGRGLQLLFYSVGIGQISSEVPQNLSASRPQDRQFILSSKKLLLSDSGFYLCAWTGFGNEQFFGPGTRLTVL.